These 12 T cell receptor beta chains came from one sample sequenced in a study of glioma-infiltrating T cells. Using RNA template, CDR3s of TCR alpha and beta were amplified with iRepertoire arm-PCR. One entry per CDR3 protein results from TCRdb running MiXCR on the multiplex PCR reads. This sample yields around 190,000 distinct CDR3 sequences, of which more than 35% are seen a single time; roughly 5.2% belongs to the top ten. What was sequenced was glioma tissue, nonneoplastic brain tissue, or PBMCs (not recorded which). The receptors stem from a human donor with low-grade glioma or glioblastoma, undergoing nonglioma brain surgery, or in good health (not recorded which).

V usage is TRBV2 and J usage is TRBJ2-7; D not certain. The CDR3 has 10 amino acids. V dropped 8 bases and J dropped 2 bases, with 4 bases sitting between them. Germline CDR1 SNHLY, CDR2 FYNNEI. Here the CDR3 DNA reads TGTGCCAGCGCTCCCTACGAGCAGTACTTC. Its translation is CASAPYEQYF.

The chain recombines TRBV30 with TRBJ1-2; the match to TRBD1 covers 7 bases. The CDR3 totals 12 residues. Germline assignment: CDR1 GTSNPN and CDR2 SVGIG (reference sequence). With V trimmed by 1 base and J by 6 bases, 2 bases remained unmatched. This CDR3 reads CAWSGDSHGYTF. The CDR3 DNA reads TGTGCCTGGAGTGGGGACAGCCATGGCTACACCTTC.

Concerning this clonotype itself: A read error may explain this, as a much larger clone is one base away. The chain links TRBV2 to TRBJ2-7; D possibly corresponds to TRBD1 (5 bases). CDR1 is SNHLY, CDR2 FYNNEI, per germline. The CDR3 is made up of 11 amino acids. The CDR3 reads CASGAPYEQHF. In DNA, the CDR3 is TGTGCCAGCGGGGCGCCTTACGAGCAGCACTTC.

A word on this clonotype: The CDR3 end shows no conserved phenylalanine or tryptophan, and so a read error is likely. The V call is TRBV3-1, the J call TRBJ2-1; possible D gene TRBD2, 5 bases. V lost 3 bases and J lost 3, with 9 bases in between. CDR1 LGHDT and CDR2 YNNKEL come from the germline V gene (reference sequence). This CDR3 region has 14 residues. The CDR3 nucleotides read TGTGCCAGCAGCCAGCCAGGACTCTACAATGAGCAGTTCCTC. It encodes CASSQPGLYNEQFL.

V usage is TRBV12-3 or TRBV12-4 and J usage is TRBJ2-2, with TRBD2 matching 11 bases. Losses at the gene ends were 6 bases for V and 7 bases for J; bases not matched to a gene: 7. The CDR3 spans 15 residues. The CDR3 sequence: CASSHSGRAFGELFF. Here the CDR3 DNA reads TGTGCCAGCAGCCATAGCGGGAGGGCTTTCGGGGAGCTGTTTTTT.

This chain connects TRBV5-1 to TRBJ2-1; 10 nucleotides agree with TRBD2. The germline V gene has CDR1 SGHRS and CDR2 YFSETQ. Trimming took 1 base from V and 0 from J; bases not matched to a gene: 4. The CDR3 totals 17 residues. CDR3 nucleotides: TGCGCCAGCAGCTTGTCTAGCGGGAGTGTCTCCTACAATGAGCAGTTCTTC. This translates into CASSLSSGSVSYNEQFF.

To note about this clonotype: A clone one base away is much larger, so this may be a read error. The chain combines TRBV6-5 with TRBJ2-2, with 8 bases matching TRBD2. CDR1 and CDR2 from the germline V gene are MNHEY and SVGAGI. The CDR3 runs 17 residues. The V gene end was trimmed by 4 bases and the J gene end by 0 bases; junction bases not matched to a gene: 7. The CDR3 reads CASSWASGRSNTGELFF. CDR3 nucleotides: TGTGCCAGCAGTTGGGCTAGCGGGCGATCGAACACCGGGGAGCTGTTTTTT.

This clonotype has more than one count but fewer than ten. The rearrangement links TRBV7-2 to TRBJ2-3; D might be TRBD1 or TRBD2, each matching 6 bases. CDR1 is SGHTA and CDR2 is FQGNSA in the germline V gene. The CDR3 is 20 amino acids. V was clipped by 5 bases and J by 2 bases, with 29 bases between them. The DNA of the CDR3 is TGTGCCAGCAGCGGCCGTAGGGGGGCATTTGCGGGGAAGAACACAGATACGCAGTATTTT. Amino acid sequence: CASSGRRGAFAGKNTDTQYF.

A note on this clonotype: A single base separates this from a much larger clone, so it may be a read error. The chain carries TRBV28 and TRBJ2-2; the D is unclear. The V end was cut by 10 bases, the J end by 6 bases, with 6 bases between. The CDR3 has 10 residues. Germline V gives CDR1 MDHEN, CDR2 SYDVKM. The CDR3 here is CAIRSGELFF. CDR3 nucleotides: TGTGCCATCAGGTCCGGGGAGCTGTTTTTT.

Comments on this clonotype: One end of the junction varies from germline; a read error may be responsible. The chain employs TRBV27 and TRBJ2-5, with D perhaps given as TRBD1 or TRBD2 (5 bases each). The CDR3 extends over 16 amino acids. CDR1 and CDR2 (germline): MNHEY, SMNVEV (reference sequence). As DNA, the CDR3 is TGTGCCACCAGTGAATGGGGGAAAGGGGTCCAAGAGACCCAGTACTTC. Amino acid sequence: CATSEWGKGVQETQYF.

This clonotype was counted at least ten times. CDR3 sequence reads: CASAFEGGTHGGETQYF. The CDR3 DNA follows: TGTGCCAGCGCTTTTGAAGGAGGCACTCATGGAGGGGAGACCCAGTACTTC. The chain combines TRBV27 with TRBJ2-5, with a possible D match to TRBD2 (6 bases). V lost 8 bases, J lost 5 bases, and 27 bases lay in between. There are 17 residues in the CDR3. Germline loops: CDR1 MNHEY, CDR2 SMNVEV (reference sequence).

Comment on this clonotype: This may arise from a read error, as a much more abundant clone is one base away. The CDR3 carries no conserved terminal phenylalanine or tryptophan, so it likely arises from a read error. The chain joins TRBV12-3 or TRBV12-4 to TRBJ2-7; D is unresolved. Gene TRBJ1-2 matches the end of the DNA better, so the J call may be wrong. There are 12 residues in the CDR3. The CDR3 region has the DNA TGTGCCAGCAGTTTGGTCCAATCCAGCTACACCCTC. Protein: CASSLVQSSYTL.